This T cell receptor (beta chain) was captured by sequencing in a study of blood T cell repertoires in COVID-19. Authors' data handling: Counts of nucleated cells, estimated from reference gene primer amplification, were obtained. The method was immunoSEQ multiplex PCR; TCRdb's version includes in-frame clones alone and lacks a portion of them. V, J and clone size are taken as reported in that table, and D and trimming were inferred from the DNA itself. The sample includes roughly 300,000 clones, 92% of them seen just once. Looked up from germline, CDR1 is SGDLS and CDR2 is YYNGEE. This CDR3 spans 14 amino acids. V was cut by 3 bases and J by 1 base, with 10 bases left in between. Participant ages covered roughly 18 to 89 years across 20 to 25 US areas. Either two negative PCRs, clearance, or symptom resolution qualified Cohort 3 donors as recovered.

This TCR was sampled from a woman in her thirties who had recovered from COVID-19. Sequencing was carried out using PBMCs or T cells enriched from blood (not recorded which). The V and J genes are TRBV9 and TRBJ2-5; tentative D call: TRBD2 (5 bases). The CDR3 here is CASSAGVLQETQYF. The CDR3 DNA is TGTGCCAGCAGCGCCGGGGTTCTCCAAGAGACCCAGTACTTC.